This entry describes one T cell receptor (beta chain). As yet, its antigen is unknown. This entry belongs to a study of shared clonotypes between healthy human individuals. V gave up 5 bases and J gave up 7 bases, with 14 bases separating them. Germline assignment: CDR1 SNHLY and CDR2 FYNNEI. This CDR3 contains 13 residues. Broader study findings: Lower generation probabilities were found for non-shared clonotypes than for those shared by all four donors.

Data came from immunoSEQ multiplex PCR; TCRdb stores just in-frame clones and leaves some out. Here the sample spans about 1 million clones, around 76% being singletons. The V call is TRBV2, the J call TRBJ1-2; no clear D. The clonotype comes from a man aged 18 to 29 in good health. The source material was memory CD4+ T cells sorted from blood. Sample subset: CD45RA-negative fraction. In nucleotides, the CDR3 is TGTGCCAGCAGTCCTTCGACGGAGGCTGGCTACACCTTC. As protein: CASSPSTEAGYTF.